This passage covers 26 T cell receptor beta chains from one sample sequenced in a study of CD8 T cells in ankylosing spondylitis. General study results and limits: One TCR beta motif, made up of several highly homologous variants, appeared characteristic of ankylosing spondylitis blood.

These receptors have no identified antigens. MiXCR, run by TCRdb on the 5' RACE reads, gives a single entry per CDR3 protein. The data show almost 400,000 distinct CDR3 sequences, approximately 20% seen once. Specimen: blood, either unsorted or a sorted T cell fraction (not recorded which). These receptors originate from a male donor with ankylosing spondylitis.

This clonotype came up a few times. The chain links TRBV5-1 to TRBJ1-3; D is uncertain. Germline V gene sequence: CDR1 SGHRS, CDR2 YFSETQ. Trimming stripped 2 bases from V and 0 bases from J, with 9 bases between. The CDR3 has 15 amino acids. CDR3 sequence (DNA): TGCGCCAGCAGCTTCGCCGGACTCTCTGGAAACACCATATATTTT. Protein: CASSFAGLSGNTIYF.

This chain connects TRBV29-1 to TRBJ2-3; 8 bases are shared with TRBD2. J gave up 2 bases and V 4 bases, and 8 bases lay outside the gene matches. CDR1 and CDR2 from the germline V gene are SQVTM and ANQGSEA. This CDR3 contains 15 residues. The DNA for the CDR3 is TGCAGCGTTGCTACTAGCGGAGCGTACACAGATACGCAGTATTTT. Protein: CSVATSGAYTDTQYF.

This clonotype occurred many times. The chain has TRBV29-1 and TRBJ2-7; perhaps TRBD1 as D (5 bases). Between the trimmed V and J ends, which lost 4 bases and 3 bases, there was a span of 10 bases. Germline V lookup: CDR1 SQVTM, CDR2 ANQGSEA. This CDR3 spans 12 amino acids. The CDR3 DNA is TGCAGCGTTGTGGTCAGGGACTACGAGCAGTACTTC. Translation: CSVVVRDYEQYF.

This chain uses TRBV12-3 or TRBV12-4 with TRBJ1-1; D may be TRBD1 (6 bases). V dropped 7 bases and J dropped 4 bases, with 16 bases sitting between them. CDR3 length: 14 amino acids. The CDR3 sequence: CASTWGGRSTEAFF. In DNA, the CDR3 is TGTGCCAGCACTTGGGGGGGCCGGTCCACTGAAGCTTTCTTT.

The count of this clonotype is one. The rearrangement uses TRBV12-3 or TRBV12-4 and TRBJ2-2; TRBD2 agrees at 10 bases. The junction had 8 bases not matched to a gene; V was cut back by 6 bases and J by 4 bases. The CDR3 sequence is 16 residues long. DNA for the CDR3: TGTGCCAGCAGCCGACCCTCTAGCGGGGGCACCGGGGAGCTGTTTTTT. Residues: CASSRPSSGGTGELFF.

This chain links TRBV20-1 with TRBJ2-5; TRBD2 matches at 9 bases. The CDR3 covers 14 residues. V shed 3 bases and J 1 base; nucleotides not matched to a gene: 3. Germline V CDR1 and CDR2: DFQATT, SNEGSKA (reference sequence). The CDR3 sequence: CSARASGIQETQYF. The CDR3 coding sequence is TGCAGTGCTAGGGCTAGCGGGATCCAAGAGACCCAGTACTTC.

The CDR3 protein is CASSHPGTGDNEQFF. The CDR3 DNA is TGCGCCAGCAGCCACCCCGGGACAGGAGACAATGAGCAGTTCTTC. The rearrangement links TRBV5-1 to TRBJ2-1, with 8 bases lining up with TRBD1. This CDR3 spans 15 amino acids. CDR1 and CDR2 from the germline V gene are SGHRS and YFSETQ. Unmatched junction bases numbered 8, after V lost 4 bases and J lost 5 bases.

This clonotype appeared a few times. In DNA, the CDR3 is TGTGCCAGCAGTGAGGCGAGGGGAGGAGTAAAACTGTTTTTT. This translates into CASSEARGGVKLFF. The chain uses TRBV2 and TRBJ1-4; perhaps TRBD1 as D (5 bases). The CDR3 runs to 14 residues. V was cut by 3 bases and J by 10 bases, with 15 bases left in between. CDR1 and CDR2 from the germline V gene are SNHLY and FYNNEI.

The table lists this clonotype with a few counts. The rearrangement links TRBV7-2 to TRBJ1-5, with unresolved D. The CDR3 is 13 amino acids. CDR1 SGHTA and CDR2 FQGNSA come from the germline V gene. Trimming took 8 bases from V and 0 from J, leaving 8 bases between them. This chain's CDR3 is CASQWNSNQPQHF. The CDR3 region has the DNA TGTGCCAGCCAGTGGAATAGCAATCAGCCCCAGCATTTT.

This clonotype was observed a few times. The CDR3 nucleotides are TGTGCCAGCGGGACAGGTAGAAGCACAGATACGCAGTATTTT. Translated: CASGTGRSTDTQYF. The chain uses TRBV6-1 and TRBJ2-3; 8 positions match TRBD1. Per germline, CDR1 MNHNS and CDR2 SASEGT. The V and J ends lost 8 bases and 0 bases, in that order; junction bases with no gene match: 4. The CDR3 covers 14 residues.

CDR3 DNA sequence: TGCGCCAGCAGCTTGTTTGGGCTCGGAAACACCATATATTTT. The encoded protein is CASSLFGLGNTIYF. The chain couples TRBV5-1 to TRBJ1-3; no firm D call. The CDR3 consists of 14 residues. Germline V gene lookup returns CDR1 SGHRS and CDR2 YFSETQ. The V gene lost 1 base and the J gene lost 4 bases, with 9 bases spanning the gap.

Only a few counts were recorded for this clonotype. The chain links TRBV28 to TRBJ2-3, with D possibly matching TRBD1 (5 bases). Germline values: CDR1 MDHEN, CDR2 SYDVKM. This CDR3 has 15 residues. V gave up 2 bases and J gave up 3 bases, with 12 bases separating them. CDR3 nucleotide sequence: TGTGCCAGCAGTTTAAAGCAGGGATTGACAGATACGCAGTATTTT. It specifies CASSLKQGLTDTQYF.

The gene calls are TRBV11-2 and TRBJ2-3; TRBD2 agrees at 12 bases. The germline gives CDR1 SGHAT, CDR2 FQNNGV. The CDR3 is 18 amino acids. Unmatched junction bases numbered 10, after V lost 3 bases and J lost 3 bases. The CDR3 sequence is CASSFSVGTSGRTDTQYF. DNA of the CDR3: TGTGCCAGCAGCTTTTCGGTCGGAACTAGCGGGAGGACAGATACGCAGTATTTT.

The V and J genes are TRBV15 and TRBJ1-2, with D unclear. This CDR3 has 13 amino acids. Trimming stripped 1 base from V and 3 bases from J, with 6 bases between. The germline V gene encodes CDR1 LNHNV and CDR2 YYDKDF (reference sequence). The CDR3 nucleotides are TGTGCCACCAGCAGAGGGTCTGACTATGGCTACACCTTC. The encoded protein is CATSRGSDYGYTF. The entire variable domain, with the rest obtained from reference TRBV15 and TRBJ1-2, is as follows: DAMVIQNPRYQVTQFGKPVTLSCSQTLNHNVMYWYQQKSSQAPKLLFHYYDKDFNNEADTPDNFQSRRPNTSFCFLDIRSPGLGDTAMYLCATSRGSDYGYTFGSGTRLTVV.

This clonotype was counted a few times. The CDR3 DNA reads TGTGCCAGCAGCGGTTCGGGACAGGGACTTTCACCCCTCCACTTT. It specifies CASSGSGQGLSPLHF. This chain links TRBV6-2 or TRBV6-3 with TRBJ1-6; TRBD1 matches at 9 bases. CDR3 length: 15 amino acids. Looked up from germline, CDR1 is MNHEY and CDR2 is SVGEGT. V was pared by 6 bases and J by 9 bases, with 9 bases of the junction left unmatched.

The gene calls are TRBV3-1 and TRBJ2-3; 7 bases are shared with TRBD2. The V and J ends lost 0 bases and 6 bases, in that order; junction bases with no gene match: 9. Per the germline V gene, CDR1 is LGHDT and CDR2 is YNNKEL (reference sequence). The CDR3 consists of 16 residues. The CDR3 loop reads CASSQDRGGEGDTQYF. CDR3 bases: TGTGCCAGCAGCCAAGATCGCGGTGGGGAGGGGGATACGCAGTATTTT.

V usage is TRBV6-5 and J usage is TRBJ1-4, with 7 bases matching TRBD1. CDR3 size: 16 residues. The V gene's germline CDR1 is MNHEY and CDR2 SVGAGI. V lost 3 bases and J lost 3; bases outside the gene matches: 7. The CDR3 DNA reads as TGTGCCAGCAGTTATGGGTCAGGGGGATCTAATGAAAAACTGTTTTTT. The encoded protein is CASSYGSGGSNEKLFF.

The V call is TRBV9, the J call TRBJ1-1, with D unclear. The germline V and J ends were trimmed by 0 bases and 4 bases, with 10 bases remaining between them. The CDR3 runs to 14 residues. Per germline, CDR1 SGDLS and CDR2 YYNGEE. CDR3 nucleotide sequence: TGTGCCAGCAGCGTAGAAGGGTCCGCCACTGAAGCTTTCTTT. It is translated as CASSVEGSATEAFF. The full variable domain, completed using reference TRBV9 and TRBJ1-1, is DSGVTQTPKHLITATGQRVTLRCSPRSGDLSVYWYQQSLDQGLQFLIQYYNGEERAKGNILERFSAQQFPDLHSELNLSSLELGDSALYFCASSVEGSATEAFFGQGTRLTVV.

The chain links TRBV5-1 to TRBJ2-3; D ambiguous. The CDR3 length is 14 residues. The V end was cut by 0 bases, the J end by 4 bases, with 9 bases between. Germline V CDR1 and CDR2: SGHRS, YFSETQ. The CDR3 is CASSLVLDADTQYF. The DNA of the CDR3 is TGCGCCAGCAGCTTGGTATTAGACGCAGATACGCAGTATTTT. The full variable domain, with the rest looked up from reference TRBV5-1 and TRBJ2-3, is KAGVTQTPRYLIKTRGQQVTLSCSPISGHRSVSWYQQTPGQGLQFLFEYFSETQRNKGNFPGRFSGRQFSNSRSEMNVSTLELGDSALYLCASSLVLDADTQYFGPGTRLTVL.

In this sample, this clonotype turned up many times. The J gene is TRBJ2-1, the V gene TRBV5-6, with TRBD2 matching over 9 bases. Germline assignment: CDR1 SGHDT and CDR2 YYEEEE. Germline trimming cut 4 bases from V and 5 bases from J; bases unmatched to any gene: 7. This CDR3 region has 15 residues. The CDR3, as DNA: TGTGCCAGCAGCGAGCTAGCGGGATGGGACAATGAGCAGTTCTTC. Residues: CASSELAGWDNEQFF.

The rearrangement uses TRBV7-9 and TRBJ1-4; no firm D call. CDR3 size: 16 residues. CDR1 SEHNR and CDR2 FQNEAQ come from the germline V gene (reference sequence). V was shortened by 1 base and J by 5 bases, with 14 bases between the two germline ends. CDR3 DNA: TGTGCCAGCAGCTTAGTACAGACCTACTCGAATGAAAAACTGTTTTTT. Translated, it gives CASSLVQTYSNEKLFF.

This clonotype was seen more than once but under ten times. J is TRBJ2-1 and V is TRBV30, with TRBD2 matching 7 bases. The CDR3 length is 14 residues. V dropped 2 bases and J dropped 4; count of bases not matched to a gene: 5. Germline V lookup: CDR1 GTSNPN, CDR2 SVGIG (reference sequence). CDR3 sequence: CAWSRDYGYNEQFF. In DNA, the CDR3 is TGTGCCTGGAGTCGGGACTACGGTTACAATGAGCAGTTCTTC.

The chain employs TRBV29-1 and TRBJ2-7, with TRBD2 identical over 13 bases. V gave up 4 bases and J gave up 4 bases; unmatched junction bases: 7. Looked up from germline, CDR1 is SQVTM and CDR2 is ANQGSEA. The CDR3 is made up of 15 amino acids. CDR3 nucleotides: TGCAGCGTTGCCGGACTAGCGGGAGCCCTTTACGAGCAGTACTTC. Amino acid sequence: CSVAGLAGALYEQYF.

This clonotype was recorded many times. The gene calls are TRBV10-3 and TRBJ2-2; TRBD1 matches 8 bases. The V gene's germline CDR1 is ENHRY and CDR2 SYGVKD. J gave up 4 bases and V 11 bases, and 9 bases lay outside the gene matches. The CDR3 runs to 14 residues. The CDR3 bases are TGTGCCGCCCAGGGGGCGAGGAGCACCGGGGAGCTGTTTTTT. It specifies CAAQGARSTGELFF.

The chain couples TRBV5-1 to TRBJ2-7, with 8 positions matching TRBD2. Per germline, CDR1 SGHRS and CDR2 YFSETQ. Germline trimming cut 8 bases from V and 4 bases from J; bases unmatched to any gene: 20. This CDR3 is built from 17 residues. As DNA, the CDR3 is TGCGCCAGTTTTCCTCGGCGGGAGGAAAGGGGCAGGTACGAGCAGTACTTC. Translated, it gives CASFPRREERGRYEQYF.

J is TRBJ2-3 and V is TRBV7-9; D is unclear. Germline V gene lookup returns CDR1 SEHNR and CDR2 FQNEAQ (reference sequence). CDR3 length: 14 residues. Trimming cost V 4 bases and J 0 bases, with 8 bases left between them. The CDR3: CASSSSTSTDTQYF. The CDR3 DNA reads as TGTGCCAGCAGCTCGAGCACAAGCACAGATACGCAGTATTTT.